These 16 T cell receptor beta chains were sequenced from one sample in a study of HIV-infected patients and healthy controls. Via MiXCR, TCRdb re-called the 5' RACE reads, giving one row per CDR3 protein. The sample carries tens of thousands of distinct CDR3 sequences, less than 20% recorded once. Input material: CD4+ T cells from blood. All receptors derive from a human donor in good health.

This clonotype was seen a handful of times. The chain employs TRBV20-1 and TRBJ2-2, with D tentatively TRBD2 (5 bases). Germline CDR1 DFQATT, CDR2 SNEGSKA (reference sequence). Deletions cut 1 base from V and 4 bases from J, with 7 bases between. The length of the CDR3 is 13 residues. In DNA form, the CDR3 reads TGCAGTGCTAGAGGAACTAGCACCGGGGAGCTGTTTTTT. As protein: CSARGTSTGELFF.

This clonotype was recorded a few times. The rearrangement joins TRBV5-1 to TRBJ1-2; D uncertain. V dropped 4 bases and J dropped 6 bases, with 16 bases sitting between them. Germline CDR1 is SGHRS and CDR2 is YFSETQ. CDR3 size: 14 residues. This CDR3 is CASSPASARDGYTF. The CDR3 nucleotides read TGCGCCAGCAGCCCGGCTTCAGCCCGCGATGGCTACACCTTC.

The chain joins TRBV4-2 to TRBJ1-6, with 8 nucleotides matching TRBD1. The germline V gene has CDR1 LGHNA and CDR2 YNFKEQ. V lost 2 bases and J lost 9; bases outside the gene matches: 9. The CDR3 covers 16 residues. This chain's CDR3 is CASSQKTGDSISPLHF. The CDR3 DNA reads TGTGCCAGCAGCCAAAAGACAGGGGACTCCATTTCACCCCTCCACTTT.

This clonotype has a handful of counts. V usage is TRBV7-8 and J usage is TRBJ2-5; D uncertain. V was pared by 3 bases and J by 5 bases, with 10 bases between. CDR3 length: 13 amino acids. Germline V gene lookup returns CDR1 SGHVS and CDR2 FQNEAQ. This CDR3 reads CASSFGITETQYF. The CDR3 region has the DNA TGTGCCAGCAGCTTTGGGATCACGGAGACCCAGTACTTC.

V and J are TRBV18 and TRBJ1-2; weak D call: TRBD1 (5 bases). The CDR3 is 12 amino acids. The V gene lost 3 bases and the J gene lost 8 bases, with 10 bases spanning the gap. The V gene's germline CDR1 is KGHSH and CDR2 LQKENI. CDR3 coding DNA: TGTGCCAGCTCACCGGGACTGGGAGGCTACACCTTC. This encodes CASSPGLGGYTF. Based on the CDR3 plus reference TRBV18 and TRBJ1-2, the full variable domain is NAGVMQNPRHLVRRRGQEARLRCSPMKGHSHVYWYRQLPEEGLKFMVYLQKENIIDESGMPKERFSAEFPKEGPSILRIQQVVRGDSAAYFCASSPGLGGYTFGSGTRLTVV.

There are many counts of this clonotype. V usage is TRBV27 and J usage is TRBJ2-1; 8 nucleotides align to TRBD2. This CDR3 is 15 amino acids long. V was pared by 5 bases and J by 10 bases, with 13 bases of the junction left unmatched. Germline V gene data show CDR1 as MNHEY and CDR2 as SMNVEV (reference sequence). CDR3 sequence reads: CASSTHSGTSAEQFF. The CDR3 region has the DNA TGTGCCAGCAGTACCCACTCCGGGACTAGTGCCGAGCAGTTCTTC.

This clonotype occurred a few times. V is TRBV18 and J is TRBJ2-1, with D unclear. Trimming removed 2 bases at V and 9 bases at J, with 11 bases between. Germline lookup yields CDR1 KGHSH and CDR2 LQKENI. The CDR3 runs to 13 residues. In DNA, the CDR3 is TGTGCCAGCTCACCATTAATGGGCAGTGAGCAGTTCTTC. It encodes CASSPLMGSEQFF.

Comment on this clonotype: A much bigger clone sits one base away, suggesting this may be a read error. The genes are TRBV19 and TRBJ2-3; 7 bases match TRBD1. CDR3 size: 14 residues. Trimming at V came to 7 bases and at J to 1 base, leaving 5 bases not matched to a gene. The germline V gene encodes CDR1 LNHDA and CDR2 SQIVND (reference sequence). The CDR3 spells CASMKGQGTDTQYF. The DNA of the CDR3 is TGTGCCAGTATGAAAGGACAGGGCACAGATACGCAGTATTTT.

This clonotype was observed a handful of times. The V gene is TRBV19, the J gene TRBJ1-2, with 7 bases aligning to TRBD1. In germline, CDR1 is LNHDA, CDR2 SQIVND (reference sequence). With 8 bases clipped from V and 7 bases from J, the junction kept 4 bases outside the gene matches. The CDR3 covers 11 residues. CDR3: CASQQGFGYTF. For the CDR3, the DNA is TGTGCCAGTCAACAGGGGTTTGGCTACACCTTC.

The J gene is TRBJ2-1, the V gene TRBV6-6; TRBD2 agrees at 14 bases. There are 17 residues in the CDR3. J gave up 7 bases and V 6 bases, and 11 bases lay outside the gene matches. Germline V gene lookup returns CDR1 MNHNY and CDR2 SVGAGI (reference sequence). As DNA, the CDR3 is TGTGCCAGCAGCCTATATAGACTAGCGGGAGGGTATAATGAGCAGTTCTTC. Translating gives CASSLYRLAGGYNEQFF.

This clonotype has at least ten counts. The gene calls are TRBV7-9 and TRBJ2-1; 9 bases fit TRBD1. The CDR3 length is 15 residues. V lost 5 bases and J lost 0; bases outside the gene matches: 2. The germline CDR1 and CDR2 sequences are SEHNR and FQNEAQ (reference sequence). The DNA of the CDR3 is TGTGCCAGCAGCCGGACAGGGGTCTCCTACAATGAGCAGTTCTTC. This codes for CASSRTGVSYNEQFF.

The gene calls are TRBV30 and TRBJ2-1, with 11 bases identical to TRBD2. Trimming took 3 bases from V and 5 from J; bases not matched to a gene: 6. Germline assignment: CDR1 GTSNPN and CDR2 SVGIG (reference sequence). The CDR3 covers 15 residues. In DNA form, the CDR3 reads TGTGCCTGGAGGGCCCATAGCGGGAGGGACAATGAGCAGTTCTTC. Amino acid sequence: CAWRAHSGRDNEQFF.

In DNA, the CDR3 is TGCAGTGCTAGTCGGGAGACCCAGCCCCAGCATTTT. It encodes CSASRETQPQHF. The V gene is TRBV20-1, the J gene TRBJ1-5; D not resolved. Trimming stripped 3 bases from V and 7 bases from J, with 10 bases between. This CDR3 spans 12 amino acids. Germline values: CDR1 DFQATT, CDR2 SNEGSKA (reference sequence).

At least ten counts were recorded for this clonotype. This chain uses TRBV7-2 with TRBJ1-5; D gene ambiguous. Trimming left V 0 bases short and J 5 bases short, with 11 bases between. The germline V gene encodes CDR1 SGHTA and CDR2 FQGNSA. CDR3 size: 15 residues. This chain's CDR3 is CASSLAFTADQPQHF. CDR3 in DNA: TGTGCCAGCAGCTTAGCTTTTACAGCGGATCAGCCCCAGCATTTT.

This clonotype was seen a handful of times. The chain employs TRBV24-1 and TRBJ1-1; D might be TRBD1 (6 bases). The CDR3 spans 14 residues. V was pared by 9 bases and J by 3 bases, with 16 bases between. Germline V gives CDR1 KGHDR, CDR2 SFDVKD. The CDR3 DNA follows: TGTGCCACCTCAGGGAACAGGGATCACACTGAAGCTTTCTTT. Its translation is CATSGNRDHTEAFF.

V is TRBV5-4 and J is TRBJ2-1; 12 nucleotides line up with TRBD1. Losses at the gene ends were 0 bases for V and 5 bases for J; bases not matched to a gene: 0. The CDR3 is made up of 15 amino acids. Looked up from germline, CDR1 is SGHNT and CDR2 is YYREEE (reference sequence). CDR3 in DNA: TGTGCCAGCAGCTTGGGGGACAGGGGGCACAATGAGCAGTTCTTC. Its protein product is CASSLGDRGHNEQFF.